This T cell receptor (beta chain) was captured in a study of T cell clonality in common variable immunodeficiency (dated by TCRdb to the mid-2010s). Summary of the overall study and its limitations: Even though DNA input was the same, control samples had an average of around 82,000 unique sequences each, compared with roughly 30,000 in CVID samples. TCRbeta clonality was higher in CVID subjects than in healthy controls (t-test p = 0.018), and the increase was most characteristic of about a third of subjects. Correlations between repertoire features and clinical complications were limited by patient heterogeneity within the CVID cohort. Fewer deletions and N-nucleotide insertions were reportedly observed in CVID TCRbeta sequences, and highly modified clones with 13 or more V deletions were reportedly absent from CVID TCRbeta sequences. CVID subjects shared fewer TCRbeta clones with each other than healthy controls did (p < 0.0001). According to the authors, finding the cause of the higher clonality in CVID would require sequencing the repertoires of T cell subpopulations.

Concerning this clone itself: No antigen is known for it. The read stops 3 residues short of the end of the CDR3; the missing end is completed from the germline J gene.

The CDR3 starts with the cysteine, ends with the phenylalanine, and has 13 residues. The CDR3 was read in part: 30 bases, with the frame set at base 1. CDR1 and CDR2 were assigned from the germline V gene as SNHLY and FYNNEI. Most CVID patients and most healthy controls were of Caucasian heritage. Heparinized peripheral whole blood samples of about 5 to 9 ml were obtained from each donor. Genomic DNA from adults with common variable immune deficiency (CVID) and from healthy adult controls was the source for sequencing TCRbeta CDR3 repertoires. The control group was made up of around 22 healthy adult volunteers (around 10 male and around twelve female) whose ages ranged from roughly 23 to 70 years, with a mean age of nearly 35. Diluted blood was subjected to density centrifugation over Hypaque 1077 or Ficoll-Paque for isolation of peripheral blood mononuclear cells. Genomic DNA was extracted from unsorted mononuclear cells by Qiagen column purification or by a centrifugation-based method.

Equivalent amounts of genomic DNA from CVID and control samples were used as sequencing input. For every sample, a 60 bp segment covering the rearranged TCRbeta CDR3 region was amplified and then sequenced. The immunoSEQ assay, a bias-corrected multiplex PCR combined with high-throughput sequencing, was used for TCRbeta amplification. From the authors' description of their analysis: Each unique nucleotide sequence was treated as a clone and annotated with V, D and J genes, copy number and frequency. Sequences were labeled productive if in frame, and non-productive if out of frame or containing stop codons. As previously described, clonality was computed from Shannon's entropy. The predicted amino acid sequences of productive clones were used to derive the mean CDR3 Kyte-Doolittle hydropathy. Hierarchical clustering of scaled V gene usage was performed with the R hclust function using Manhattan distance and complete linkage. Clone sharing by CDR3 amino acid sequence was assessed by resampling 12 repertoires per group over 100 rounds. The repertoires were searched for approximately 72 published EBV-specific TCRbeta sequences and a few hundred published CMV-specific TCRbeta sequences. Two CVID samples yielding fewer than 10,000 sequences were excluded from analysis, leaving under 50 CVID repertoires. The clones in this table, taken by TCRdb from immuneACCESS, are in-frame only. Not every clone is retained; where verified, under half of the shortfall comes from an unresolved V gene, and the cause of the rest is unknown. V and J calls and clone size follow that table, whereas D and trimming were derived from the DNA. The table puts approximately 51,000 clones in this sample, none counted just once. Less than 6.5% of the sample goes to the ten largest clones.

The receptor's source is a person aged 18 to 70 in good health. The sequencing input was peripheral blood mononuclear cells. The chain couples TRBV2 to TRBJ1-1; the central 12 bases match TRBD1. The CDR3 reads CASKGQGAVQAFF. Incomplete CDR3 DNA: TGTGCCAGTAAGGGACAGGGGGCTGTACAA.